The 15 T cell receptor beta chains given below trace back to one sample, sequenced in a study of T-cell memory formation after mild COVID-19. From the 5' RACE reads, TCRdb called clonotypes with MiXCR, one entry per CDR3 protein. Here the sample spans 300,000 or so distinct CDR3 sequences, approximately 15% being singletons. Sequencing used PBMCs or a T cell subset sorted from them (not recorded which). The receptors derive from a man aged 18 to 29 who had mild COVID-19 (a few samples of this study predate the infection). Cell type and time point are not known.

This chain joins TRBV6-6 and TRBJ1-2; D not certain. The V and J ends lost 4 bases and 11 bases respectively, with 11 bases between them. This CDR3 is 11 amino acids long. Germline V gives CDR1 MNHNY, CDR2 SVGAGI (reference sequence). CDR3 protein: CASSSDQSYTF. The DNA for the CDR3 is TGTGCCAGCAGTTCAGACCAGAGTTACACCTTC.

This clonotype was observed a few times. This chain links TRBV5-5 with TRBJ1-4; no firm D call. CDR1 and CDR2 (germline): SGHKS, YYEKEE (reference sequence). The CDR3 runs to 14 residues. The V end lost 2 bases, the J end lost 10 bases, and 15 bases lay between the germline ends. This CDR3 reads CASSFPDSLGKLFF. The DNA for the CDR3 is TGTGCCAGCAGCTTTCCGGACTCCCTCGGAAAACTGTTTTTT. Based on the CDR3 plus reference TRBV5-5 and TRBJ1-4, the full variable domain is DAGVTQSPTHLIKTRGQQVTLRCSPISGHKSVSWYQQVLGQGPQFIFQYYEKEERGRGNFPDRFSARQFPNYSSELNVNALLLGDSALYLCASSFPDSLGKLFFGSGTQLSVL.

This clonotype was observed a few times. J is TRBJ2-7 and V is TRBV6-2 or TRBV6-3; 7 bases are shared with TRBD1. The trim removed 2 bases at V and 2 bases at J, leaving 9 bases unmatched. Germline-derived CDR1 and CDR2 are MNHEY and SVGEGT. This CDR3 is 16 amino acids long. CDR3 loop: CASSYATLGQTYEQYV. The DNA for the CDR3 is TGTGCCAGCAGTTACGCGACCCTGGGACAGACCTACGAGCAGTACGTC.

The chain is built from TRBV20-1 and TRBJ1-2, with no clear D. Germline V CDR1 and CDR2: DFQATT, SNEGSKA (reference sequence). The CDR3 consists of 13 residues. The V and J ends lost 0 bases and 7 bases respectively, with 12 bases between them. In DNA, the CDR3 is TGCAGTGCTAGAGATGCATCCTCCGGTGGCTACACCTTC. This gives the protein CSARDASSGGYTF.

This chain links TRBV4-1 with TRBJ1-3; tentative D call: TRBD1 (5 bases). The CDR3 runs to 16 residues. The V and J ends lost 1 base and 1 base respectively, with 11 bases between them. Germline CDR1 and CDR2: MGHRA and YSYEKL. The CDR3 nucleotides are TGCGCCAGCAGCCAAGTGGTCAGGGCGTCTGGAAACACCATATATTTT. It yields the protein CASSQVVRASGNTIYF.

V usage is TRBV5-6 and J usage is TRBJ2-1; D is ambiguous. Between the trimmed V and J ends, which lost 3 bases and 10 bases, there was a span of 2 bases. The germline V gene encodes CDR1 SGHDT and CDR2 YYEEEE. The CDR3 spans 9 residues. The CDR3 spells CASSSEQFF. CDR3 in DNA: TGTGCCAGCAGCTCCGAGCAGTTCTTC.

This clonotype was counted a few times. The V and J genes are TRBV4-2 and TRBJ2-5; TRBD1 agrees at 8 bases. CDR3 length: 17 residues. The junction had 15 bases not matched to a gene; V was cut back by 4 bases and J by 5 bases. Germline V gene lookup returns CDR1 LGHNA and CDR2 YNFKEQ. Written as DNA, the CDR3 is TGTGCCAGCAGCCGGAACTCAGGACAGGGTGGAAGGGAGACCCAGTACTTC. It is translated as CASSRNSGQGGRETQYF.

This chain links TRBV11-2 with TRBJ2-7; tentative D call: TRBD1 (5 bases). V gave up 2 bases and J gave up 6 bases, with 11 bases separating them. CDR3 length: 13 residues. Per the germline V gene, CDR1 is SGHAT and CDR2 is FQNNGV. The CDR3 sequence: CASSLSSGLEQYV. The CDR3 DNA sequence: TGTGCCAGCAGCTTATCGTCAGGGCTCGAGCAGTACGTC.

This sequence joins TRBV7-6 and TRBJ2-1; 11 nucleotides match TRBD2. This CDR3 contains 15 residues. Germline V gene sequence: CDR1 SGHVS, CDR2 FNYEAQ. Trimming cost V 5 bases and J 5 bases; bases outside gene matches: 5. In DNA form, the CDR3 reads TGTGCCAGCAGCAGTAGCGGGGGGGCCGACAATGAGCAGTTCTTC. Translated: CASSSSGGADNEQFF.

The chain has TRBV4-3 and TRBJ2-2; D is possibly TRBD1 (6 bases). The CDR3 totals 15 residues. In germline, CDR1 is LGHNA, CDR2 YSLEER. Between the trimmed V and J ends, which lost 0 bases and 6 bases, there was a span of 11 bases. The CDR3 region is CASSQDQGFAGELFF. The CDR3 nucleotides read TGCGCCAGCAGCCAAGACCAGGGGTTCGCCGGGGAGCTGTTTTTT.

Here the CDR3 DNA reads TGTGCCATCAGGGGGGACAGGGTTACAGATACGCAGTATTTT. It translates to CAIRGDRVTDTQYF. The J gene is TRBJ2-3, the V gene TRBV10-3, with 9 bases identical to TRBD1. The V segment lost 6 bases and the J segment 3 bases; nucleotides outside the gene matches: 4. CDR3 size: 14 residues. Germline CDR1 reads ENHRY; CDR2 reads SYGVKD.

This clonotype was counted only a few times. J is TRBJ2-2 and V is TRBV11-3; perhaps TRBD2 as D (5 bases). The CDR3 contains 16 residues. Germline V gives CDR1 SGHNT, CDR2 YENEEA. V lost 1 base to trimming and J lost 7 bases, with 16 bases between them. The CDR3 sequence is CASSLVITGYSGELFF. Written as DNA, the CDR3 is TGTGCCAGCAGCTTAGTCATCACGGGGTATAGCGGGGAGCTGTTTTTT.

This chain links TRBV21-1 with TRBJ2-7. TRBV21-1 is a pseudogene. This CDR3 has 14 residues. The CDR3 bases are TGTGCCAGCAGCCCAAAGGACCGGTTTTACGAGCAGTACTTC. Protein product: CASSPKDRFYEQYF.

This clonotype appeared a few times. This chain connects TRBV20-1 to TRBJ2-7; the D gene is possibly TRBD2 (6 bases). This CDR3 is built from 14 residues. Per germline, CDR1 DFQATT and CDR2 SNEGSKA (reference sequence). Trimming shortened V by 6 bases and J by 2 bases, and 17 bases separated the two germline ends. The CDR3 is CSARGRRDTYEQYV. DNA for the CDR3: TGCAGTGCACGAGGTCGGCGGGATACCTACGAGCAGTACGTC.

In its sample, this clonotype was seen a few times. The rearrangement uses TRBV5-1 and TRBJ2-5; perhaps TRBD2 as D (5 bases). CDR1 and CDR2 from the germline V gene are SGHRS and YFSETQ. There are 13 residues in the CDR3. The V end was cut by 3 bases, the J end by 5 bases, with 11 bases between. The CDR3 DNA reads as TGCGCCAGCAGCTCCGAGGGTCAGGAGACCCAGTACTTC. Encoded protein: CASSSEGQETQYF.